This entry lists 6 T cell receptor beta chains sequenced from one sample in a study of T cell responses to AZD1222 COVID-19 vaccine. Profiled with immunoSEQ multiplex PCR; TCRdb holds only in-frame clones, not every one. The sample shows around 89,000 clones, 75% to 90% of them seen only once. The source material was peripheral blood, sampled 28 days after the second AZD1222 dose. Source of these receptors: an adult who received the AZD1222 COVID-19 vaccine.

The J gene is TRBJ1-2, the V gene TRBV6-5, with 9 bases that match TRBD1. Germline V gives CDR1 MNHEY, CDR2 SVGAGI. Germline trimming cut 8 bases from V and 7 bases from J; bases unmatched to any gene: 11. CDR3 length equals 14 residues. The CDR3 spells CASARDRVSTGYTF. The CDR3 bases are TGTGCCAGCGCCCGGGACAGGGTTTCCACTGGCTACACCTTC.

The chain couples TRBV12-3 or TRBV12-4 to TRBJ1-1; D ambiguous. This CDR3 contains 12 residues. The ends were cut back, 6 bases at V and 11 bases at J, with 16 bases in the middle. The CDR3 region has the DNA TGTGCCAGCAGCCGCGGGCCAATCGAGGCTTTCTTT. This sequence encodes CASSRGPIEAFF.

The V call is TRBV10-3, the J call TRBJ2-2; D is tentatively TRBD1 or TRBD2 (6 bases each). Germline CDR1 is ENHRY and CDR2 is SYGVKD. The CDR3 spans 15 residues. V was pared by 6 bases and J by 4 bases, with 15 bases between. The chain's CDR3 is CAIRTGGGGTGELFF. CDR3 sequence (DNA): TGTGCCATCAGGACAGGAGGGGGAGGCACCGGGGAGCTGTTTTTT.

This clone was seen a few times. Its ends do not fully match the called genes, so a read error is possible. The rearrangement joins TRBV7-7 to TRBJ2-7; no reliable D call. The CDR3 sequence is 14 residues long. Germline CDR1 SSHAT, CDR2 FNYEAQ (reference sequence). The CDR3 nucleotides read TGTGCTAGCAGAACTCCGACTGACGGCTACGAGCAGTACTTC. Its protein is CASRTPTDGYEQYF.

This chain joins TRBV7-2 and TRBJ2-2; D is undetermined. CDR1 is SGHTA and CDR2 is FQGNSA in the germline V gene. The germline V and J ends were trimmed by 4 bases and 5 bases, with 8 bases remaining between them. The CDR3 covers 13 residues. This chain's CDR3 is CASSSRITGELFF. The CDR3 DNA reads TGTGCCAGCAGCTCCCGGATAACCGGGGAGCTGTTTTTT. The variable domain in full, with the rest retrieved from reference TRBV7-2 and TRBJ2-2, is GAGVSQSPSNKVTEKGKDVELRCDPISGHTALYWYRQSLGQGLEFLIYFQGNSAPDKSGLPSDRFSAERTGGSVSTLTIQRTQQEDSAVYLCASSSRITGELFFGEGSRLTVL.

The V gene is TRBV27, the J gene TRBJ2-1; D unclear. This CDR3 contains 11 residues. Per germline, CDR1 MNHEY and CDR2 SMNVEV (reference sequence). V was shortened by 3 bases and J by 5 bases, with 2 bases between the two germline ends. The CDR3 loop reads CASSFNNEQFF. As DNA, the CDR3 is TGTGCCAGCAGTTTTAACAATGAGCAGTTCTTC.